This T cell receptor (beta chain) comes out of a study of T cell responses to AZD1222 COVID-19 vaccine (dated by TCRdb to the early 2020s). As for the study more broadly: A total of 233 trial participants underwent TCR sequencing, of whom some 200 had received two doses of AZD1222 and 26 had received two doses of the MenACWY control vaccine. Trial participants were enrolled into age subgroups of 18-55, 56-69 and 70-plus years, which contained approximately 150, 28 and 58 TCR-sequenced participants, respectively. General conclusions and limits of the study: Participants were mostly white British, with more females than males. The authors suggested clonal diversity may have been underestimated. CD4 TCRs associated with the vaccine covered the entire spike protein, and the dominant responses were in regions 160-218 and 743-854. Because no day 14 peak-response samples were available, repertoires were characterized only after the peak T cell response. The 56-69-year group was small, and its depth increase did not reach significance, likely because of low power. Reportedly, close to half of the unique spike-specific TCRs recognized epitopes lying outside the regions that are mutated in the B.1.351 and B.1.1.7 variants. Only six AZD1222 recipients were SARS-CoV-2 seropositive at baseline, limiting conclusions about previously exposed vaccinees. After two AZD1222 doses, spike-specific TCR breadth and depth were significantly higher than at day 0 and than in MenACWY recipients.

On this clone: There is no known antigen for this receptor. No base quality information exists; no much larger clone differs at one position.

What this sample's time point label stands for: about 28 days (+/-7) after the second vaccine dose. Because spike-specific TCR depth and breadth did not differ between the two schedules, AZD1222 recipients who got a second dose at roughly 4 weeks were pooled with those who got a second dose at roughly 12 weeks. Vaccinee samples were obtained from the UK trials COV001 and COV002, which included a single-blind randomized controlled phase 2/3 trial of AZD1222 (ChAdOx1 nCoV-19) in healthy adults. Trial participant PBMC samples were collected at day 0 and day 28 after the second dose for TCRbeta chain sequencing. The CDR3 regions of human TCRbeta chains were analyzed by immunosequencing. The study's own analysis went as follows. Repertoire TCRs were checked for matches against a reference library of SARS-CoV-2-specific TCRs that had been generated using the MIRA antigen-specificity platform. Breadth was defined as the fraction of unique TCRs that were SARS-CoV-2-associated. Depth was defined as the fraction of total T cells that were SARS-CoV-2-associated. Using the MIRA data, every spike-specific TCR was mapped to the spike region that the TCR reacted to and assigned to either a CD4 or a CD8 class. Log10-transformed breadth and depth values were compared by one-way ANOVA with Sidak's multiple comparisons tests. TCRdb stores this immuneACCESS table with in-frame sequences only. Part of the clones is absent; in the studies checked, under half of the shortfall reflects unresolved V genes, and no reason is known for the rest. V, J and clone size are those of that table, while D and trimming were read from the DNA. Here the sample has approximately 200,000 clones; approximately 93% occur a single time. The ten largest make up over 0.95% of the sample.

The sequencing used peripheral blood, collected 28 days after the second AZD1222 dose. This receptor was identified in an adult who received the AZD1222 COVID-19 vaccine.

The CDR3 protein sequence reads: CASSPGTGHYGYTF. The bases are TGTGCCAGCAGCCCCGGGACGGGCCACTATGGCTACACCTTC. In this chain, TRBV5-8 is recombined with TRBJ1-2; TRBD1 is a possible D gene, resting on 5 matching bases. Between the V and J ends, shortened by 4 bases and 3 bases respectively, the junction contains 13 bases. For CDR1 and CDR2, the germline V gene lists SGHTS and YDEGEE. The CDR3 starts with the cysteine, ends with the phenylalanine, and has 14 residues. The read is trimmed to its CDR3 DNA, 42 bases read in frame from base 1.